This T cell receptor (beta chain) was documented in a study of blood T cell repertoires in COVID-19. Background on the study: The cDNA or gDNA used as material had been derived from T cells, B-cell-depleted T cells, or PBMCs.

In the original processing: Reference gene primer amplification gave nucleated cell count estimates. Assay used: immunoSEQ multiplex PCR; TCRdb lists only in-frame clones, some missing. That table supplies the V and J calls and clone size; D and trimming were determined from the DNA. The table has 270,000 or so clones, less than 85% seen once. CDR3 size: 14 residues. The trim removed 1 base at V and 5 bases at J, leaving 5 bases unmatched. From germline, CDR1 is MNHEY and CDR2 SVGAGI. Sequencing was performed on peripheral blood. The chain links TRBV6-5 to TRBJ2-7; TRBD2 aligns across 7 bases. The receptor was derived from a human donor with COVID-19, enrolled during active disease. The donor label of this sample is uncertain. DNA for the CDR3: TGTGCCAGCAGTTACTTCCGGGGGAGGGACGAGCAGTACTTC. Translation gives CASSYFRGRDEQYF.